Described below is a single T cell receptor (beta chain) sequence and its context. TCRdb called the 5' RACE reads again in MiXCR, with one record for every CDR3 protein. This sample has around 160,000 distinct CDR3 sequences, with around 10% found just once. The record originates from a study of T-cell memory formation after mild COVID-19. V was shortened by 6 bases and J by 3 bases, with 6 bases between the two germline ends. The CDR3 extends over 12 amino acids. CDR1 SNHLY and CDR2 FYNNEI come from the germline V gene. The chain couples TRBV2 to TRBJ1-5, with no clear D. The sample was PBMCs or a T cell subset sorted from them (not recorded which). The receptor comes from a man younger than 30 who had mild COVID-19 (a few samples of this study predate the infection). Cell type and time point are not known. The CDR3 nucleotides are TGTGCCAGCAGCGGGAACAATCAGCCCCAGCATTTT. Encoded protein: CASSGNNQPQHF.